The clone carrying this TCR beta chain was seen a handful of times. Its target is not known. Attachment of unique molecular identifiers to individual cDNA molecules was performed. MiXCR, applied by TCRdb to the 5' RACE reads, yields one record per CDR3 protein. This table has some 60,000 distinct CDR3 sequences, approximately 9.3% appearing once. These data are taken from a study of early T cells in non-severe SARS-CoV-2 infection. Study-level results: There was a bias toward anti-spike CD8 responses in VDJdb matching, which missed private and CD4 specificities.

Specimen: whole blood. This receptor was obtained from an adult who was a healthcare worker with PCR-confirmed SARS-CoV-2 infection or an uninfected control (not recorded which).

This chain's CDR3 is CASSSRDRVNEQFF. The CDR3, as DNA: TGCGCCAGCAGCTCCCGGGACAGAGTTAATGAGCAGTTCTTC. The chain employs TRBV5-1 and TRBJ2-1; 7 nucleotides line up with TRBD1. The CDR3 has 14 residues. Germline V gene lookup returns CDR1 SGHRS and CDR2 YFSETQ. V lost 3 bases and J lost 7; bases outside the gene matches: 7.